This entry is about one TCR beta chain. The Seattle site enrolled patients during active infection and followed them longitudinally. The data derive from a study of blood T cell repertoires in COVID-19. Study overall: Some COVID-19 samples were acute and others convalescent; all came from the United States, Italy and Spain. The cDNA or gDNA used as material had been derived from T cells, B-cell-depleted T cells, or PBMCs.

There are 15 residues in the CDR3. Germline CDR1 SGHAT, CDR2 FQNNGV. The V gene end was trimmed by 1 base and the J gene end by 0 bases; junction bases not matched to a gene: 2. Per the authors' pipeline: From reference gene primer amplification, estimates of nucleated cell counts were derived. Sequencing used immunoSEQ multiplex PCR; TCRdb keeps in-frame clones, though not all of them. V and J calls and clone size are copied from that table; D and trimming were computed from the DNA. The top ten hold under 7% of the sample, which has 300,000 to 350,000 clones, roughly 90% seen once. The sequence was obtained from a woman in her twenties or thirties with COVID-19, enrolled during active disease. The rearrangement joins TRBV11-2 to TRBJ2-5; TRBD2 agrees at 7 bases. Sample: peripheral blood. The CDR3: CASSLGLADQETQYF. DNA for the CDR3: TGTGCCAGCAGCTTAGGGCTAGCGGACCAAGAGACCCAGTACTTC.